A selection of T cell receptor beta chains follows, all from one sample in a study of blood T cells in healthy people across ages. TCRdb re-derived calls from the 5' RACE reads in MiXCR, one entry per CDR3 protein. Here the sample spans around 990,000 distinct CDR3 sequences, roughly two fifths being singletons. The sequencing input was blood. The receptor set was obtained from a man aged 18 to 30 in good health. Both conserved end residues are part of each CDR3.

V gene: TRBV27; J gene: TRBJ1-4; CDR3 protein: CASSFTGINEKLFF
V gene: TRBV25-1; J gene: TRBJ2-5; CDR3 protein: CASSELGTGWYF
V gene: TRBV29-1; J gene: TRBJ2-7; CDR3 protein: CSVEGTGEQYF
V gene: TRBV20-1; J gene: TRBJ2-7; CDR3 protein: CSARKRGSSYEQYF
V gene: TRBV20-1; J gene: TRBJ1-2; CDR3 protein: CSARGGPGRSYGYTF
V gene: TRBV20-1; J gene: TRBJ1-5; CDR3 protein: CSARDPVRQFRQHF
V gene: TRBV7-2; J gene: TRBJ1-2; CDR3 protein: CASSLGVQNYGYTF
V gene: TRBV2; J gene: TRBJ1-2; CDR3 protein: CASSEGVSSNYGYTF
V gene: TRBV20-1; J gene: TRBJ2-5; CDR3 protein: CSARTRDRGIRETQYF
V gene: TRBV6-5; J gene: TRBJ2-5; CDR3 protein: CASSRTLETQYF
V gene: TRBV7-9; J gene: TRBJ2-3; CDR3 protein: CASSLRQGVIDTQYF
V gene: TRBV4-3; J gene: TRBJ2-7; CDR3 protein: CASSQDQDEQYF
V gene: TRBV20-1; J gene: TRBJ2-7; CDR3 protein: CSAKTILQSYEQYF
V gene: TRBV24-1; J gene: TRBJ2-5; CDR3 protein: CATSDRGDRGGLETQYF
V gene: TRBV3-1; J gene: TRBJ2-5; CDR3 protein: CASSQDPGTSMNEQYF
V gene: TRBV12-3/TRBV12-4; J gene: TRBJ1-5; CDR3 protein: CASSLSGGQPQHF
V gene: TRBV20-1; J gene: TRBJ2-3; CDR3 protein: CSAAPSDGVFTDTQYF
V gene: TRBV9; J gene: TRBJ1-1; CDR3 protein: CASSVGVGQGNTEAFF
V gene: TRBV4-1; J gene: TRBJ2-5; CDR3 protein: CASSFERSGRQETQYF
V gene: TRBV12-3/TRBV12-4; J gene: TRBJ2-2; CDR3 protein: CASSLRGGDTGELFF
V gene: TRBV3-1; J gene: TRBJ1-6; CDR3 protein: CASSQGTDNSPLHF
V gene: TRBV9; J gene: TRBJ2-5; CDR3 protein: CASSPCDRQETQYF
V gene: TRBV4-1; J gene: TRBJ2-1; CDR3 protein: CASSQESGFTYSYNEQFF
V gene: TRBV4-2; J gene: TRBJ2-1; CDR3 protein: CASSQALHSYNEQFF
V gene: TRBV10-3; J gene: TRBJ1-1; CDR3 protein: CAISELGEAFF
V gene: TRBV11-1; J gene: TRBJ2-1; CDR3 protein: CASRGGRVGSYNEQFF
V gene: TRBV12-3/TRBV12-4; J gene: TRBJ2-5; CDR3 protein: CASSDSGQETQYF
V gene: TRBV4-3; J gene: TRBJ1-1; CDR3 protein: CASSQDVLGRGTEAFF
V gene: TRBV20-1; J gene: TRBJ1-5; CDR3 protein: CSASTHKDQPQHF
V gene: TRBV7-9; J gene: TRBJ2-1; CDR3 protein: CASSSYEQFF
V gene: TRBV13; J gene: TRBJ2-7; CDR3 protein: CASSPQFRYEQYF
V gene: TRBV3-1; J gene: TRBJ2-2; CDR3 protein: CASSLGLKNTGELFF
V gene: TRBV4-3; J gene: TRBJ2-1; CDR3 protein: CASSQILAGGIYNEQFF
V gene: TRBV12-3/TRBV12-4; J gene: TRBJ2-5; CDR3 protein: CASSLLRGTTGEETQYF
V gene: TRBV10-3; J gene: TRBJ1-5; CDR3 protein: CAISESGTGSNQPQHF
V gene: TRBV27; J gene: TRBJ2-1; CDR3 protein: CASSRLAGGPSSYNEQFF
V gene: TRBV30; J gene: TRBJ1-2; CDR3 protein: CAWSATGGVYYGYTF
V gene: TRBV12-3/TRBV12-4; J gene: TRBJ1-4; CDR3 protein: CASSPQVATNEKLFF
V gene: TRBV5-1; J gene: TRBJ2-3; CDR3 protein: CASSGSTGVSDTQYF
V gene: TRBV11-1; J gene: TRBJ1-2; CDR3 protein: CASSFGTTPPYGYTF
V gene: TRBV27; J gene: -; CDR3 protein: CASSQLLYEQYF
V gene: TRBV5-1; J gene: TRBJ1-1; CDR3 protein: CASHIGNTEAFF
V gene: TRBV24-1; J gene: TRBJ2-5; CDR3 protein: CATRKLGPWGDRQETQYF
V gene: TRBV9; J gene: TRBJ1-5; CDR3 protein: CASSVGGVQPQHF
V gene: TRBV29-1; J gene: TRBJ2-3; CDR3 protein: CSVKQGTFVGTQYF
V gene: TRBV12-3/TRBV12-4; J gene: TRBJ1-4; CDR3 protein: CASSRGEGGKLFF
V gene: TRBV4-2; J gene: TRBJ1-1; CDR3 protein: CASSQEGGSRYTEAFF
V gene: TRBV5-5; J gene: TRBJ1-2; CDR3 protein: CASSSSVDRGYGYTF
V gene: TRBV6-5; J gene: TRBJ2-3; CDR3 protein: CASRPGGGTDTQYF
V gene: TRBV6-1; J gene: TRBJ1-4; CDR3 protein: CASRRGQSNEKLFF
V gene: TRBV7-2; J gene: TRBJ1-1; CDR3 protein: CASSPRREGSTEAFF
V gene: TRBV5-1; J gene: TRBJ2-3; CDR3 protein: CASSFQQGEDTQYF
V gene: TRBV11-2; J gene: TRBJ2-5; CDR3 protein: CASSSRPRDEQYF
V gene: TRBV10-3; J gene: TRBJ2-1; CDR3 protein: CAISETHRDSGSYNEQFF
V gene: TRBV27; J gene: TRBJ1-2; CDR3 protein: CASSSTGGSRGGYTF
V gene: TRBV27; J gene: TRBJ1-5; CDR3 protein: CASSIRAYSNQPQHF
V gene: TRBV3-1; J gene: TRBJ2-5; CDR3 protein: CASSPEQGRYVQYF
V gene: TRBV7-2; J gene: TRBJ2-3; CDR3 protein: CASSNQVLSTDTQYF
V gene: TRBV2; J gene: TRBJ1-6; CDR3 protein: CASGIGGQNNSPLHF
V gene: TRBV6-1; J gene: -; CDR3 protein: CASSLRDWSAEQYF